The 29 T cell receptor beta chains listed next were all sequenced from one sample in a study of identical twins. TCRdb re-analysed the 5' RACE reads in MiXCR, keeping a single row per CDR3 protein. Among approximately 530,000 distinct CDR3 sequences listed, 20% to 25% were seen once. The sample was also linked to a second study, of yellow fever vaccine responses in identical twins.

Sample: CD4+ T cells sorted from blood. All receptors derive from a woman between 18 and 30 years old in good health.

This chain uses TRBV3-1 with TRBJ1-1; D is uncertain. Per germline, CDR1 LGHDT and CDR2 YNNKEL (reference sequence). The CDR3 is 14 residues long. Between the trimmed V and J ends, which lost 4 bases and 1 base, there was a span of 10 bases. The CDR3 spells CASSPPPGNTEAFF. In DNA, the CDR3 is TGTGCCAGCAGCCCCCCCCCAGGGAACACTGAAGCTTTCTTT. The complete variable domain, with remaining parts taken from reference TRBV3-1 and TRBJ1-1, reads DTAVSQTPKYLVTQMGNDKSIKCEQNLGHDTMYWYKQDSKKFLKIMFSYNNKELIINETVPNRFSPKSPDKAHLNLHINSLELGDSAVYFCASSPPPGNTEAFFGQGTRLTVV.

This clonotype was seen a few times. The chain carries TRBV11-1 and TRBJ2-1, with TRBD1 identical over 7 bases. Germline trimming cut 5 bases from V and 0 bases from J; bases unmatched to any gene: 7. Germline V gene data show CDR1 as SGHAT and CDR2 as FQDESV (reference sequence). The CDR3 consists of 16 residues. CDR3 protein: CASSPGAGGSYNEQFF. CDR3 DNA: TGTGCCAGCAGCCCCGGTGCAGGGGGCTCCTACAATGAGCAGTTCTTC.

The CDR3: CSAVQRGRLNTEAFF. CDR3 in DNA: TGCAGTGCAGTTCAACGTGGACGGCTAAACACTGAAGCTTTCTTT. The V call is TRBV20-1, the J call TRBJ1-1; D call uncertain. This CDR3 spans 15 amino acids. From germline, CDR1 is DFQATT and CDR2 SNEGSKA (reference sequence). V was clipped by 6 bases and J by 2 bases, with 19 bases between them.

Only one count was recorded for this clonotype. The chain is built from TRBV7-9 and TRBJ2-2; 8 nucleotides line up with TRBD2. The CDR3 runs to 16 residues. Germline CDR1 reads SEHNR; CDR2 reads FQNEAQ (reference sequence). The V segment lost 2 bases and the J segment 2 bases; nucleotides outside the gene matches: 4. In DNA, the CDR3 is TGTGCCAGCAGCTTAACTGCGGGGGGTAACACCGGGGAGCTGTTTTTT. This gives the protein CASSLTAGGNTGELFF.

This clonotype has just a few counts. The rearrangement uses TRBV5-1 and TRBJ1-1; 9 nucleotides match TRBD1. The J segment lost 4 bases and the V segment lost 3 bases, leaving 7 bases of the junction unmatched. This CDR3 comprises 15 residues. Germline V gene lookup returns CDR1 SGHRS and CDR2 YFSETQ. CDR3 loop: CASSSQGAGGTEAFF. In nucleotides, the CDR3 is TGCGCCAGCAGCTCACAGGGGGCCGGGGGCACTGAAGCTTTCTTT.

V usage is TRBV12-3 or TRBV12-4 and J usage is TRBJ2-1; 12 bases agree with TRBD2. V was clipped by 8 bases and J by 8 bases; unmatched bases: 10. The CDR3 is made up of 15 amino acids. The CDR3 region is CASGETSGSFDEQFF. The CDR3 nucleotides read TGTGCCAGCGGGGAGACTAGCGGGAGTTTTGATGAGCAGTTCTTC.

This clonotype was recorded a few times. This chain joins TRBV10-3 and TRBJ2-7, with D perhaps matching TRBD1 (6 bases). This CDR3 spans 14 amino acids. Germline V gene lookup returns CDR1 ENHRY and CDR2 SYGVKD. V was cut by 10 bases and J by 3 bases, with 19 bases left in between. The CDR3 DNA reads as TGTGCCAGCGCCGAAAGACAGGATTTCTACGAGCAGTACTTC. Amino acids: CASAERQDFYEQYF.

The rearrangement joins TRBV20-1 to TRBJ2-2; 12 bases agree with TRBD2. This CDR3 contains 17 residues. V lost 2 bases and J lost 6; bases outside the gene matches: 10. CDR1 and CDR2 (germline): DFQATT, SNEGSKA (reference sequence). CDR3 residues: CSARIPSGRAGSGELFF. The CDR3 DNA follows: TGCAGTGCTAGAATACCTAGCGGGAGGGCTGGCTCCGGGGAGCTGTTTTTT.

CDR3 nucleotide sequence: TGTGCCAGCCCTCTAGCGGGAGAGCCAGATACGCAGTATTTT. This sequence encodes CASPLAGEPDTQYF. This chain uses TRBV6-4 with TRBJ2-3; 10 bases are shared with TRBD2. The V and J ends lost 8 bases and 4 bases, in that order; junction bases with no gene match: 6. The CDR3 sequence is 14 residues long. Germline CDR1 reads MRHNA; CDR2 reads SNTAGT.

This clonotype showed up just a few times. CDR3 DNA: TGCAGTGCCACCATTCGGCGGATGAGCTCCTACAATGAGCAGTTCTTC. Its protein is CSATIRRMSSYNEQFF. The chain couples TRBV20-1 to TRBJ2-1; D is unresolved. The germline gives CDR1 DFQATT, CDR2 SNEGSKA (reference sequence). The V end was cut by 6 bases, the J end by 0 bases, with 18 bases between. The CDR3 runs 16 residues.

This clonotype has just a few counts. The junction departs from the called germline gene at one end, perhaps through a read error. The chain couples TRBV4-1 to TRBJ2-3; a possible D gene is TRBD2 (6 bases). Germline values: CDR1 MGHRA, CDR2 YSYEKL. There are 12 residues in the CDR3. The CDR3 protein is CASSEEGGTQYF. The DNA for the CDR3 is TGCGCCAGCAGCGAAGAGGGAGGTACGCAGTATTTT.

This chain joins TRBV2 and TRBJ2-2; no definite D call. The CDR3 totals 13 residues. V was trimmed by 3 bases and J by 7 bases, leaving 9 bases between them. CDR1 SNHLY and CDR2 FYNNEI come from the germline V gene. The CDR3 spells CASSDELLGELFF. CDR3 nucleotide sequence: TGTGCCAGCAGTGACGAGTTACTCGGGGAGCTGTTTTTT. Full variable domain (rest looked up from reference TRBV2 and TRBJ2-2): EPEVTQTPSHQVTQMGQEVILRCVPISNHLYFYWYRQILGQKVEFLVSFYNNEISEKSEIFDDQFSVERPDGSNFTLKIRSTKLEDSAMYFCASSDELLGELFFGEGSRLTVL.

This chain connects TRBV29-1 to TRBJ2-7; tentatively, D is TRBD1 (6 bases). Germline V gives CDR1 SQVTM, CDR2 ANQGSEA. CDR3 length equals 14 residues. Deletions cut 6 bases from V and 4 bases from J, with 19 bases between. CDR3 nucleotides: TGCAGCGTCCTAGGGGGTACCAGAGGTTACGAGCAGTACTTC. Encoded protein: CSVLGGTRGYEQYF.

Comment on this clonotype: Possible read error: a much larger clone is one base away. The chain joins TRBV5-1 to TRBJ2-3; unclear D gene. Germline V CDR1 and CDR2: SGHRS, YFSETQ. The CDR3 covers 13 residues. CDR3 in amino acids: CASRDGSTDTQNF. CDR3 DNA sequence: TGCGCCAGCAGAGACGGTAGCACAGATACGCAGAATTTT.

This clonotype came up once. The CDR3, as DNA: TGCAGTGCTAGAGATTGGGGGGGCAATCAGCCCCAGCATTTT. Its protein is CSARDWGGNQPQHF. The rearrangement links TRBV20-1 to TRBJ1-5; D might be TRBD1 (5 bases). V lost 0 bases and J lost 2, with 8 bases in between. The CDR3 spans 14 residues. Germline loops: CDR1 DFQATT, CDR2 SNEGSKA (reference sequence).

This clonotype was detected only a few times. This chain links TRBV11-2 with TRBJ2-7; tentatively, D is TRBD2 (6 bases). The CDR3 sequence is 16 residues long. Germline V gene data show CDR1 as SGHAT and CDR2 as FQNNGV. The ends were cut back, 5 bases at V and 4 bases at J, with 21 bases in the middle. The CDR3 DNA is TGTGCCAGCAGCCCCGGGCCTGGGGGGAGGTTTTACGAGCAGTACTTC. It specifies CASSPGPGGRFYEQYF. The full variable domain, rest sourced from reference TRBV11-2 and TRBJ2-7, is EAGVAQSPRYKIIEKRQSVAFWCNPISGHATLYWYQQILGQGPKLLIQFQNNGVVDDSQLPKDRFSAERLKGVDSTLKIQPAKLEDSAVYLCASSPGPGGRFYEQYFGPGTRLTVT.

Only a few counts were recorded for this clonotype. V and J are TRBV5-1 and TRBJ2-1; 13 bases map to TRBD2. The V gene end was trimmed by 0 bases and the J gene end by 8 bases; junction bases not matched to a gene: 5. The germline V gene has CDR1 SGHRS and CDR2 YFSETQ. The CDR3 spans 16 residues. CDR3 coding DNA: TGCGCCAGCAGCTTGGGACTAGCGGGAGGCAGCTATGAGCAGTTCTTC. The encoded protein is CASSLGLAGGSYEQFF.

This clonotype was found a few times. J is TRBJ2-1 and V is TRBV5-1, with 7 bases lining up with TRBD2. Per germline, CDR1 SGHRS and CDR2 YFSETQ. The CDR3 consists of 15 residues. After removal of 4 bases from V and 4 bases from J, the junction contained 8 bases not matched to a gene. The CDR3 bases are TGCGCCAGCAGCGACACTCCTAGCGGTTACAATGAGCAGTTCTTC. This translates into CASSDTPSGYNEQFF.

This clonotype turned up a few times. The chain joins TRBV6-2 or TRBV6-3 to TRBJ2-3; D remains unclear. V was clipped by 0 bases and J by 0 bases, with 19 bases between them. CDR3 length equals 19 residues. Germline V gives CDR1 MNHEY, CDR2 SVGEGT. The CDR3 DNA follows: TGTGCCAGCAGTTACTCCCCCCTCCTGAGCTTATCAAGCACAGATACGCAGTATTTT. Translating gives CASSYSPLLSLSSTDTQYF.

This clonotype was seen a few times. V is TRBV4-1 and J is TRBJ2-7; 11 nucleotides line up with TRBD1. The CDR3 extends over 16 amino acids. Trimming at V came to 3 bases and at J to 0 bases, leaving 4 bases not matched to a gene. Looked up from germline, CDR1 is MGHRA and CDR2 is YSYEKL. CDR3 region: CASSHMDRGLSYEQYF. Here the CDR3 DNA reads TGCGCCAGCAGCCATATGGACAGGGGGCTCTCCTACGAGCAGTACTTC.

This clonotype has just a few counts. J is TRBJ1-2 and V is TRBV6-1; unclear D gene. The ends were cut back, 7 bases at V and 1 base at J, with 13 bases in the middle. This CDR3 is 14 amino acids long. Germline V gene sequence: CDR1 MNHNS, CDR2 SASEGT. Here the CDR3 reads CASKGPTLNYGYTF. CDR3 in DNA: TGTGCCAGCAAAGGGCCTACCCTTAACTATGGCTACACCTTC.

The chain recombines TRBV4-2 with TRBJ2-5; TRBD2 matches at 7 bases. The CDR3 is 16 amino acids. Germline V gene data show CDR1 as LGHNA and CDR2 as YNFKEQ. The V segment lost 3 bases and the J segment 5 bases; nucleotides outside the gene matches: 12. The CDR3 protein is CASSQEWGGSGETQYF. The CDR3 DNA sequence: TGTGCCAGCAGCCAGGAGTGGGGCGGGAGTGGCGAGACCCAGTACTTC.

The chain carries TRBV5-1 and TRBJ2-7, with 10 bases aligning to TRBD2. V lost 0 bases, J lost 4 bases, and 4 bases stayed unmatched. This CDR3 spans 15 amino acids. Germline assignment: CDR1 SGHRS and CDR2 YFSETQ. The CDR3 reads CASSLVVAGGYEQYF. CDR3 sequence (DNA): TGCGCCAGCAGCTTGGTGGTAGCGGGAGGATACGAGCAGTACTTC.

This chain connects TRBV29-1 to TRBJ2-3; D is unresolved. Germline loops: CDR1 SQVTM, CDR2 ANQGSEA. V was cut by 4 bases and J by 7 bases, with 9 bases left in between. The CDR3 is made up of 11 amino acids. The CDR3 loop reads CSVAAINTQYF. The CDR3 DNA is TGCAGCGTTGCGGCTATTAATACGCAGTATTTT.

The gene calls are TRBV4-1 and TRBJ2-3, with D tentatively TRBD2 (5 bases). The V gene's germline CDR1 is MGHRA and CDR2 YSYEKL. CDR3 length equals 16 residues. The V end lost 4 bases, the J end lost 6 bases, and 20 bases lay between the germline ends. The CDR3 loop is CASSLQWASLSDTQYF. CDR3 DNA: TGCGCCAGCAGCCTCCAATGGGCTAGCCTGAGCGATACGCAGTATTTT.

The chain has TRBV20-1 and TRBJ2-1, with TRBD2 as a possible D gene (5 bases). V lost 3 bases, J lost 1 base, and 7 bases lay in between. This CDR3 spans 13 amino acids. Germline V lookup: CDR1 DFQATT, CDR2 SNEGSKA (reference sequence). Here the CDR3 DNA reads TGCAGTGCTAGCCCGGGGTCCTACAATGAGCAGTTCTTC. This codes for CSASPGSYNEQFF.

This clonotype has more than one count but fewer than ten. The rearrangement links TRBV12-3 or TRBV12-4 to TRBJ1-2; maybe TRBD1 (5 bases). Trimming pared 1 base from V and 7 bases from J, leaving 13 bases between. The CDR3 runs to 14 residues. CDR3 nucleotide sequence: TGTGCCAGCAGTTTAGGACAGACCCCGGGTGGCTACACCTTC. Its translation: CASSLGQTPGGYTF.

This clonotype was counted between two and nine times. This chain uses TRBV12-3 or TRBV12-4 with TRBJ2-7, with 9 bases that match TRBD1. The CDR3 extends over 14 amino acids. The V segment lost 3 bases and the J segment 9 bases; nucleotides outside the gene matches: 9. The CDR3 DNA is TGTGCCAGCAGTTTGGACAGGGGCTTTTATCGGCAGTACGTC. Encoded protein: CASSLDRGFYRQYV.

This chain joins TRBV29-1 and TRBJ1-5; 8 bases agree with TRBD1. V lost 1 base and J lost 4; bases outside the gene matches: 0. Germline CDR1 and CDR2: SQVTM and ANQGSEA. The CDR3 extends over 13 amino acids. CDR3 nucleotides: TGCAGCGTTGAAGGACAGGGGAATCAGCCCCAGCATTTT. It yields the protein CSVEGQGNQPQHF.